This passage covers 22 T cell receptor beta chains from one sample sequenced in a study of T-cell memory formation after mild COVID-19. MiXCR, applied by TCRdb to the 5' RACE reads, yields one record per CDR3 protein. The table records fewer than 450,000 distinct CDR3 sequences, about 21% of them present only once. Material for sequencing was PBMCs or a T cell subset sorted from them (not recorded which). All receptors derive from an adult woman who had mild COVID-19 (a few samples of this study predate the infection). Cell type and time point are not known.

The J gene is TRBJ2-7, the V gene TRBV20-1; D perhaps matches TRBD1 (5 bases). Germline CDR1 and CDR2: DFQATT and SNEGSKA (reference sequence). This CDR3 is 16 amino acids long. V lost 0 bases, J lost 5 bases, and 20 bases lay in between. The CDR3 coding sequence is TGCAGTGCTAGAGAGGGTGGGGCAGGGCGGCATAACGAGCAGTACTTC. This sequence encodes CSAREGGAGRHNEQYF.

There are a few counts of this clonotype. The chain links TRBV6-5 to TRBJ2-7, with 13 bases aligning to TRBD2. The CDR3 is 15 residues long. CDR1 MNHEY and CDR2 SVGAGI come from the germline V gene. The V gene end was trimmed by 10 bases and the J gene end by 0 bases; junction bases not matched to a gene: 6. CDR3 in DNA: TGTGCCACTCGACGGACTAGCGGGGGCTCCTACGAGCAGTACTTC. It is translated as CATRRTSGGSYEQYF.

This clonotype has a handful of counts. The chain combines TRBV27 with TRBJ2-1; 10 positions agree with TRBD2. CDR3 size: 19 residues. J was trimmed by 4 bases and V by 3 bases; bases with no gene match: 15. CDR1 MNHEY and CDR2 SMNVEV come from the germline V gene (reference sequence). The CDR3 DNA reads TGTGCCAGCAGTTTGGGGCATGGGGCTAGCGGGGGCCTGTACAATGAGCAGTTCTTC. This codes for CASSLGHGASGGLYNEQFF.

The chain uses TRBV5-1 and TRBJ2-7, with 7 bases aligning to TRBD1. Germline assignment: CDR1 SGHRS and CDR2 YFSETQ. V lost 4 bases to trimming and J lost 0 bases; unmatched junction nucleotides: 4. The CDR3 loop spans 14 amino acids. CDR3 sequence reads: CASSMGQSSYEQYF. For the CDR3, the DNA is TGCGCCAGCAGCATGGGACAGTCCTCCTACGAGCAGTACTTC.

This chain connects TRBV4-3 to TRBJ2-2; maybe TRBD2 (6 bases). CDR3 length equals 18 residues. V gave up 0 bases and J gave up 5 bases, with 19 bases separating them. CDR1 and CDR2 (germline): LGHNA, YSLEER. The CDR3 nucleotides read TGCGCCAGCAGCCAAGATATGGGGGGACCCCTTACGACCGGGGAGCTGTTTTTT. Translated, it gives CASSQDMGGPLTTGELFF.

The genes are TRBV7-3 and TRBJ2-1, with TRBD1 matching over 11 bases. With 0 bases clipped from V and 0 bases from J, the junction kept 1 base outside the gene matches. Germline V gene data show CDR1 as SGHTA and CDR2 as FQGTGA. This CDR3 has 17 residues. The CDR3 region is CASSLTGTGGSYNEQFF. DNA of the CDR3: TGTGCCAGCAGCTTAACCGGGACAGGGGGCTCCTACAATGAGCAGTTCTTC. The full variable domain, with the rest looked up from reference TRBV7-3 and TRBJ2-1, is GAGVSQTPSNKVTEKGKYVELRCDPISGHTALYWYRQSLGQGPEFLIYFQGTGAADDSGLPNDRFFAVRPEGSVSTLKIQRTERGDSAVYLCASSLTGTGGSYNEQFFGPGTRLTVL.

This clonotype was counted between two and nine times. The V call is TRBV10-3, the J call TRBJ1-1; TRBD1 is a possible D gene (5 bases). CDR1 and CDR2 (germline): ENHRY, SYGVKD. The CDR3 has 16 residues. The ends were cut back, 6 bases at V and 1 base at J, with 18 bases in the middle. CDR3 residues: CAISSSPGLENTEAFF. The CDR3 DNA follows: TGTGCCATCAGCAGCTCCCCGGGACTGGAGAACACTGAAGCTTTCTTT.

This clonotype was detected a few times. The chain is built from TRBV20-1 and TRBJ2-4; 8 bases fit TRBD2. Germline V gene data show CDR1 as DFQATT and CDR2 as SNEGSKA (reference sequence). V was clipped by 3 bases and J by 9 bases; unmatched bases: 13. This CDR3 has 15 amino acids. The CDR3 coding sequence is TGCAGTGCTAGCCCGGGGAGCGGGAGTGAAGGCATTCAGTACTTC. This sequence encodes CSASPGSGSEGIQYF.

This clonotype was recorded many times. The chain has TRBV5-1 and TRBJ1-2; 8 bases align to TRBD1. CDR1 SGHRS and CDR2 YFSETQ come from the germline V gene. J lost 2 bases, V lost 4 bases, and 4 bases had no gene match. This CDR3 contains 14 residues. CDR3 residues: CASSARQGNYGYTF. As DNA, the CDR3 is TGCGCCAGCAGCGCCCGACAGGGGAACTATGGCTACACCTTC. The full variable domain, its missing parts supplied by reference TRBV5-1 and TRBJ1-2, is KAGVTQTPRYLIKTRGQQVTLSCSPISGHRSVSWYQQTPGQGLQFLFEYFSETQRNKGNFPGRFSGRQFSNSRSEMNVSTLELGDSALYLCASSARQGNYGYTFGSGTRLTVV.

This clonotype was counted many times. The chain joins TRBV6-6 to TRBJ2-2, with D unresolved. The CDR3 spans 12 residues. V gave up 0 bases and J gave up 5 bases, with 1 base separating them. CDR1 is MNHNY and CDR2 is SVGAGI in the germline V gene (reference sequence). The CDR3 DNA sequence: TGTGCCAGCAGTTACTCGACCGGGGAGCTGTTTTTT. It encodes CASSYSTGELFF.

DNA for the CDR3: TGCGCCAGCAGCTTGGAGGATGCCCGGGAGCTGTTTTTT. It specifies CASSLEDARELFF. The chain is built from TRBV5-1 and TRBJ2-2; unclear D gene. Trimming cost V 0 bases and J 9 bases, with 9 bases left between them. The CDR3 loop spans 13 amino acids. Germline CDR1 and CDR2: SGHRS and YFSETQ.

This clonotype has just a few counts. The chain joins TRBV3-1 to TRBJ1-5, with D unresolved. Trimming took 7 bases from V and 0 from J, leaving 13 bases between them. Germline CDR1 reads LGHDT; CDR2 reads YNNKEL (reference sequence). The CDR3 sequence is 15 residues long. The CDR3 nucleotides read TGTGCCAGCACCCCAAAACACAGTAGCAATCAGCCCCAGCATTTT. Protein: CASTPKHSSNQPQHF. The full variable domain, rest sourced from reference TRBV3-1 and TRBJ1-5, is DTAVSQTPKYLVTQMGNDKSIKCEQNLGHDTMYWYKQDSKKFLKIMFSYNNKELIINETVPNRFSPKSPDKAHLNLHINSLELGDSAVYFCASTPKHSSNQPQHFGDGTRLSIL.

This chain joins TRBV7-9 and TRBJ2-1; 11 bases map to TRBD2. This CDR3 spans 19 amino acids. Trimming cost V 7 bases and J 3 bases; bases outside gene matches: 17. Germline V gives CDR1 SEHNR, CDR2 FQNEAQ (reference sequence). The DNA of the CDR3 is TGTGCCAGCAACCCAAGGGGTCTAGCGGGGGGCCCCCTCTACAATGAGCAGTTCTTC. This codes for CASNPRGLAGGPLYNEQFF.

The table lists this clonotype with a few counts. The J gene is TRBJ1-2, the V gene TRBV12-3 or TRBV12-4, with D perhaps matching TRBD1 (6 bases). The CDR3 totals 15 residues. Trimming removed 6 bases at V and 5 bases at J, with 19 bases between. The CDR3 DNA is TGTGCCAGCAGCCTAGGGGCAGGGACACGATATGGCTACACCTTC. Protein: CASSLGAGTRYGYTF.

This clonotype was observed a single time. The chain links TRBV10-3 to TRBJ2-1, with D perhaps matching TRBD1 or TRBD2 (6 bases each). CDR1 ENHRY and CDR2 SYGVKD come from the germline V gene. The CDR3 is 15 residues long. The ends were cut back, 7 bases at V and 5 bases at J, with 18 bases in the middle. This chain's CDR3 is CAITTGGLDNNEQFF. CDR3 bases: TGTGCCATCACCACCGGGGGCCTCGACAACAATGAGCAGTTCTTC.

The genes are TRBV4-3 and TRBJ1-2; a possible D gene is TRBD1 (5 bases). Trimming pared 4 bases from V and 8 bases from J, leaving 20 bases between. The CDR3 is 15 amino acids. The V gene's germline CDR1 is LGHNA and CDR2 YSLEER. The CDR3 region is CASSLETGTQTGYTF. The CDR3, as DNA: TGCGCCAGCAGCCTTGAGACCGGGACGCAGACCGGCTACACCTTC.

This clonotype was recorded a few times. V gene TRBV5-6 combines with J gene TRBJ1-2; TRBD1 matches at 9 bases. The CDR3 is 16 residues long. CDR1 is SGHDT and CDR2 is YYEEEE in the germline V gene. The V gene end was trimmed by 4 bases and the J gene end by 6 bases; junction bases not matched to a gene: 13. CDR3 sequence (DNA): TGTGCCAGCAGCCCGGGACCACAGGGGGCGCGCCATGGCTACACCTTC. It encodes CASSPGPQGARHGYTF.

This clonotype was observed a few times. The CDR3 sequence is CASSPRGGQNTEAFF. The CDR3 nucleotides read TGTGCCAGCAGCCCGCGGGGGGGGCAGAACACTGAAGCTTTCTTT. V gene TRBV9 combines with J gene TRBJ1-1, with a possible D match to TRBD1 (6 bases). The CDR3 extends over 15 amino acids. The germline V gene has CDR1 SGDLS and CDR2 YYNGEE. Trimming took 4 bases from V and 1 from J, leaving 14 bases between them.

This chain connects TRBV24-1 to TRBJ2-1; 8 bases are a match to TRBD1. Trimming at V came to 4 bases and at J to 6 bases, leaving 10 bases not matched to a gene. Germline CDR1 KGHDR, CDR2 SFDVKD. The CDR3 contains 16 residues. CDR3 in amino acids: CATSDPGQGKGNEQFF. In DNA form, the CDR3 reads TGTGCCACCAGTGACCCAGGACAGGGTAAGGGCAATGAGCAGTTCTTC.

The table lists this clonotype with a count of one. CDR3 bases: TGTGCCAGCAGCTTGGGGGGCAGGGCCCACACTGAAGCTTTCTTT. It translates to CASSLGGRAHTEAFF. V usage is TRBV7-6 and J usage is TRBJ1-1, with D tentatively TRBD1 (6 bases). The CDR3 totals 15 residues. The germline gives CDR1 SGHVS, CDR2 FNYEAQ. Trimming stripped 3 bases from V and 3 bases from J, with 14 bases between.

This chain connects TRBV3-1 to TRBJ2-4; the D gene is possibly TRBD1 (6 bases). CDR1 is LGHDT and CDR2 is YNNKEL in the germline V gene (reference sequence). The V end was cut by 0 bases, the J end by 9 bases, with 9 bases between. CDR3 size: 13 residues. The CDR3, as DNA: TGTGCCAGCAGCCAAGACAGGGGCGGCATTCAGTACTTC. Translating gives CASSQDRGGIQYF.

J is TRBJ1-3 and V is TRBV15, with D perhaps TRBD1 (5 bases). From germline, CDR1 is LNHNV and CDR2 YYDKDF (reference sequence). CDR3 length: 15 residues. With 0 bases removed from V and 4 bases from J, the gap between germline ends came to 10 bases. CDR3 bases: TGTGCCACCAGCAGAGAGGCCAGGGTCGGAAACACCATATATTTT. Amino acid sequence: CATSREARVGNTIYF.